This T cell receptor (beta chain) came from a study of T cells in Graves' hyperthyroidism and ophthalmopathy. The germline gives CDR1 MDHEN, CDR2 SYDVKM. The CDR3 contains 16 residues. Deletions cut 4 bases from V and 5 bases from J, with 17 bases between. Amplified TCR beta CDR3 regions came from RNA transcripts. During a first-round RT-PCR of the TCR CDR3, the HTBI primer set was used. TCRdb fed the multiplex PCR reads into MiXCR, producing one record per CDR3 protein. The table records roughly 400,000 distinct CDR3 sequences, more than 15% of them present only once. In its sample, this clonotype was seen a few times.

The chain links TRBV28 to TRBJ2-2; D may be TRBD1 or TRBD2 (5 bases each). The specimen sequenced was blood. The receptor's source is a woman aged 18-35 years with Graves' hyperthyroidism that later progressed to Graves' ophthalmopathy. This chain's CDR3 is CASSSRFGAETGELFF. CDR3 bases: TGTGCCAGCAGTTCCCGTTTCGGGGCGGAAACCGGGGAGCTGTTTTTT.